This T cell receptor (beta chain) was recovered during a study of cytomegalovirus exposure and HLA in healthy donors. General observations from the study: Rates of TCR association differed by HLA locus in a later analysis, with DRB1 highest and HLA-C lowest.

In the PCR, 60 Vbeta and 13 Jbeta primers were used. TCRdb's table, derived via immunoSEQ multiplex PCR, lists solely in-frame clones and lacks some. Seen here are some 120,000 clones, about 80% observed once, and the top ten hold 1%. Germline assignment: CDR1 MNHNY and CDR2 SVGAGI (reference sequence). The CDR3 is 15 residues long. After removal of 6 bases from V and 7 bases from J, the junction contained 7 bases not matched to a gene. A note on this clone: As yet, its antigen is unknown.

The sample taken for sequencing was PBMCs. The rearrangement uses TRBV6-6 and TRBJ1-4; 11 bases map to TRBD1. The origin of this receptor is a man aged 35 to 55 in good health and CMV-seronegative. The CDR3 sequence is CASSRDRGRSEKLFF. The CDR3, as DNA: TGTGCCAGCAGCCGGGACAGGGGGAGATCTGAAAAACTGTTTTTT.